This TCR beta chain was recovered during a study of tumor-infiltrating lymphocytes in localized non-small cell lung cancer. Whole-study context: Resected tumor was paired with non-adjacent uninvolved lung from the same patient.

Sequenced by immunoSEQ multiplex PCR; TCRdb stores in-frame clones only, minus some. The table records roughly 9,900 clones, 55% to 80% of them present only once. CDR1 and CDR2 (germline): MNHNY, SVGAGI (reference sequence). The CDR3 sequence is 13 residues long. V gave up 6 bases and J gave up 3 bases, with 11 bases separating them. Study-wide findings and caveats: Tumor T-cell fraction was not associated with recurrence-free survival. TCRbeta sequencing showed higher T cell infiltration in tumors than uninvolved lung. Available tissue quantity limited TCR sequencing to a patient subset.

In regard to this clone: No antigen is known for it.

The sequencing sample was made of lung tumor tissue. The sequence was obtained from a human donor with non-small cell lung cancer. The rearrangement links TRBV6-6 to TRBJ2-5; D unclear. CDR3 in amino acids: CASRSSNEETQYF. Written as DNA, the CDR3 is TGTGCCAGCAGGTCCAGTAATGAAGAGACCCAGTACTTC.